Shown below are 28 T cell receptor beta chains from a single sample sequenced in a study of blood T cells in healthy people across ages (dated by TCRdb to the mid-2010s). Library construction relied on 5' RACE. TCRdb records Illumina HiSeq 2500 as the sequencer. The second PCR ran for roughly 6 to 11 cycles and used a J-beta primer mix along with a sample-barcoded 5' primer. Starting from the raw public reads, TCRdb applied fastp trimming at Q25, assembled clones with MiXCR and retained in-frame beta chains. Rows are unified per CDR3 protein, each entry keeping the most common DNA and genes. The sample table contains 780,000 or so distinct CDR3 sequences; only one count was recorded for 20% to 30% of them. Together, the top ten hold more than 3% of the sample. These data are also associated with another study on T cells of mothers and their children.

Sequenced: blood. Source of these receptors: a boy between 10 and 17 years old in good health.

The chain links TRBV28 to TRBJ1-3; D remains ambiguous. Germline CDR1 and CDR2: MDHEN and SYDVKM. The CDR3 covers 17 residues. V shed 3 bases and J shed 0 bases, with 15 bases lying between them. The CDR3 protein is CASSFERGSPSGNTIYF. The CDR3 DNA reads TGTGCCAGCAGTTTTGAACGGGGTAGCCCCTCTGGAAACACCATATATTTT.

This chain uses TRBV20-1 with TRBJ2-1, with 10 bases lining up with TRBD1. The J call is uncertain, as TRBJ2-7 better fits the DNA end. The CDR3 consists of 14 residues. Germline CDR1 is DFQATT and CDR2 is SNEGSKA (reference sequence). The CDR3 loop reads CSARGDRGTCEQYF. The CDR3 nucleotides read TGCAGTGCTAGAGGGGACAGGGGAACCTGCGAGCAGTACTTC.

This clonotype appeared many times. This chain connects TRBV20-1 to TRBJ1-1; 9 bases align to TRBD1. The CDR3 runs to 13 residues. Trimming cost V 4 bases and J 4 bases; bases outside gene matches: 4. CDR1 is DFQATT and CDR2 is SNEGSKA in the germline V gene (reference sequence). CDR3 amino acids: CSATDRGFTEAFF. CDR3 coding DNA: TGCAGTGCTACGGACAGGGGATTCACTGAAGCTTTCTTT.

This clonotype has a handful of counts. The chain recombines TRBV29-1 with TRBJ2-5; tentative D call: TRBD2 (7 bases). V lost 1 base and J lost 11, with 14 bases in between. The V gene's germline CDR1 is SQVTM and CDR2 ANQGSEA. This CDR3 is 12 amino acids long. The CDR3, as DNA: TGCAGCGTTGAAGGCGCGGGGGCTCCGCAGTACTTC. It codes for CSVEGAGAPQYF.

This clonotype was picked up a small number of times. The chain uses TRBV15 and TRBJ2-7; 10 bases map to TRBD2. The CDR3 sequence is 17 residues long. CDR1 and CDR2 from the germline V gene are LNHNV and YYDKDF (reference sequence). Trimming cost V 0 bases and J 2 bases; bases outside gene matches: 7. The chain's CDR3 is CATSREGGGLATYEQYF. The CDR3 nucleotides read TGTGCCACCAGCAGAGAGGGAGGGGGACTAGCGACCTACGAGCAGTACTTC.

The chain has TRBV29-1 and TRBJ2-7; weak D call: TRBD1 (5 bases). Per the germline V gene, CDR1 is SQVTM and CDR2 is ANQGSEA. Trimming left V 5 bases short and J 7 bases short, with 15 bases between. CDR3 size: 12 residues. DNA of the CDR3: TGCAGCGTTCAGGGCGACTTGATGGAGCAGTACTTC. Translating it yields CSVQGDLMEQYF.

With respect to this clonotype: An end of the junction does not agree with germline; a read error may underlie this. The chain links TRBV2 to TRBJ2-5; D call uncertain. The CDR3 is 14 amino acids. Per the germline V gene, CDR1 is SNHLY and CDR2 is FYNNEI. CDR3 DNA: TGTGTCAGCAGTGGCATTCAGGATGGTCAGACCCAGTACTTC. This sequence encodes CVSSGIQDGQTQYF.

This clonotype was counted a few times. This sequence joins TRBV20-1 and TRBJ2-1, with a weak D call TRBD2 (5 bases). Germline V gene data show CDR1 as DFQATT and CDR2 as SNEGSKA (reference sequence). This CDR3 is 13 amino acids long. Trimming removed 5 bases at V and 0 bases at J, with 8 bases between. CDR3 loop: CSAGSGSYNEQFF. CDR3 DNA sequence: TGCAGTGCTGGGAGCGGCTCCTACAATGAGCAGTTCTTC.

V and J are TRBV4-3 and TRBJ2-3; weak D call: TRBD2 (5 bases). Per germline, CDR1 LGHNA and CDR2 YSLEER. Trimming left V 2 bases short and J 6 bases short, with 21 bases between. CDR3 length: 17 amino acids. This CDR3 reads CASSQKVRVSGGDTQYF. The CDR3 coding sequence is TGCGCCAGCAGCCAAAAGGTCCGAGTCAGCGGTGGGGATACGCAGTATTTT.

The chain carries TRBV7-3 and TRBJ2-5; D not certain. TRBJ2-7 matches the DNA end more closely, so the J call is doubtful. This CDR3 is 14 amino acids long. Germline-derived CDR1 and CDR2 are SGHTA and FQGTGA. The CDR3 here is CASSLIPGPYEQYF. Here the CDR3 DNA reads TGTGCCAGCAGCTTAATACCAGGTCCCTACGAGCAGTACTTC.

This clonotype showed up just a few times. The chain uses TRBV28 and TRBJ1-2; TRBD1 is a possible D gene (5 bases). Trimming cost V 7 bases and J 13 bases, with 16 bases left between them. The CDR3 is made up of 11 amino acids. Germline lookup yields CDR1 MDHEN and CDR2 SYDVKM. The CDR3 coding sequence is TGTGCCAGCACCTTCTCAGGGCTGCTCACCTTC. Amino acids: CASTFSGLLTF.

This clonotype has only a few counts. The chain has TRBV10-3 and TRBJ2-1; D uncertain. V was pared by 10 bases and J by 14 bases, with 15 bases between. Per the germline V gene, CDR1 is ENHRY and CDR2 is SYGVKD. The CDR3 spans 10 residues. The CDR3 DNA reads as TGTGCCAGTCTAATGCTAAGAAAGTTCTTC. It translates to CASLMLRKFF.

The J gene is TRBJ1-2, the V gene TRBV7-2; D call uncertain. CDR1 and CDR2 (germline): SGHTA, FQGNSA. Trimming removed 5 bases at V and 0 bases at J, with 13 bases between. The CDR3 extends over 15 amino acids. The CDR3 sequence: CASSPRAATNYGYTF. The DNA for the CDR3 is TGTGCCAGCAGCCCCCGGGCAGCCACTAACTATGGCTACACCTTC.

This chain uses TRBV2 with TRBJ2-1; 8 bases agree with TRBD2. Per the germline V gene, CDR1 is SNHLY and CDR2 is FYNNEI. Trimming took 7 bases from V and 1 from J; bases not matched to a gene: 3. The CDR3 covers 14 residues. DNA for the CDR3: TGTGCCAGCAAAAGCGGGAGTTCCTACAATGAGCAGTTCTTC. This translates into CASKSGSSYNEQFF.

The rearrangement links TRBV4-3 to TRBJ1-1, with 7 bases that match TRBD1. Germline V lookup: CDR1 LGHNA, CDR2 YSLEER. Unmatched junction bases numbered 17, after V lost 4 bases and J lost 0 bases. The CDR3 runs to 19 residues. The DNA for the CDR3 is TGCGCCAGCAGCCGATGGGCCCTGGGGACAGCTATCCTGAACACTGAAGCTTTCTTT. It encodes CASSRWALGTAILNTEAFF.

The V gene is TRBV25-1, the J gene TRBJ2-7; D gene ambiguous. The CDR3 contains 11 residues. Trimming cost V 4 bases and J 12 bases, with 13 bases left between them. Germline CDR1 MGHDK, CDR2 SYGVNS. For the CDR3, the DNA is TGTGCCAGCAGTGCGTCGAAGTGGTGGTACTTC. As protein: CASSASKWWYF.

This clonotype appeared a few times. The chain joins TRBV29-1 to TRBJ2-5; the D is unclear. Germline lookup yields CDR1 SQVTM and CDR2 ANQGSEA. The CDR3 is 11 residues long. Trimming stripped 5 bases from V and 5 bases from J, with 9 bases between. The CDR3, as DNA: TGCAGCGTTCGGCAGCAGGAGACCCAGTACTTC. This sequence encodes CSVRQQETQYF.

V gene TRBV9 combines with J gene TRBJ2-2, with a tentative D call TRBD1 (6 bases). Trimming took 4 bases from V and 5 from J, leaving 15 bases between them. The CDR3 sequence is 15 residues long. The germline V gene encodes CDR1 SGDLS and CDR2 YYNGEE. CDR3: CASSPTGQITGELFF. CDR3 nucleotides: TGTGCCAGCAGCCCCACCGGACAGATAACCGGGGAGCTGTTTTTT.

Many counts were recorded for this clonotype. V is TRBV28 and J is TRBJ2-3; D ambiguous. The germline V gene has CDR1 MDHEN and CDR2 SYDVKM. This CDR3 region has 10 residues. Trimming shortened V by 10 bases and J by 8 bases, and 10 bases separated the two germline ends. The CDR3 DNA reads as TGTGCCACCCTCCTCGGTACGCAGTATTTT. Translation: CATLLGTQYF.

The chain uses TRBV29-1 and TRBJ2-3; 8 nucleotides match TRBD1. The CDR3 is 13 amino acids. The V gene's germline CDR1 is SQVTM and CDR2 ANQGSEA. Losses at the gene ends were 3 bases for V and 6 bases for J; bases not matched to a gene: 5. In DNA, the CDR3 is TGCAGCGTTGAGCAGGGGGCAGCGGATACGCAGTATTTT. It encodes CSVEQGAADTQYF.

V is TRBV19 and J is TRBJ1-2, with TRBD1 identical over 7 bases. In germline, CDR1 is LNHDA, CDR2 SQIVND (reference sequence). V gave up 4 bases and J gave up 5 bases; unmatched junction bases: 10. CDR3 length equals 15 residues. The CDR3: CASSRDRRLGYGYTF. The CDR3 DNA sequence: TGTGCCAGTAGTAGGGACAGACGGCTTGGTTATGGCTACACCTTC.

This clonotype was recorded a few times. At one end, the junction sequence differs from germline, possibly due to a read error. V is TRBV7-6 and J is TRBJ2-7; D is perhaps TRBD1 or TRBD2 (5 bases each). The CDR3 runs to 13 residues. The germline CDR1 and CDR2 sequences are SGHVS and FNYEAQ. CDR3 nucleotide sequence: TGTGCCGGCAGCTTACGGGACGGGTACGAGCAGTACTTC. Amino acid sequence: CAGSLRDGYEQYF.

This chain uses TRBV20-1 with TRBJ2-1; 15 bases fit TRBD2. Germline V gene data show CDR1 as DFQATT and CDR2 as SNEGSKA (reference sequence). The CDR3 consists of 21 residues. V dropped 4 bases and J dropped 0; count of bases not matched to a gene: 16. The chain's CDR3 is CSANPLPGLAGGRSSYNEQFF. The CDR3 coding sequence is TGCAGTGCTAACCCCCTACCGGGACTAGCGGGAGGTAGGAGCTCCTACAATGAGCAGTTCTTC.

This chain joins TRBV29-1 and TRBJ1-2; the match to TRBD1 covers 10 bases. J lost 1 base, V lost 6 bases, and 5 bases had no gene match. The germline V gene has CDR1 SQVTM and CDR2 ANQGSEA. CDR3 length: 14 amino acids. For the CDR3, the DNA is TGCAGCGTCGCCAGGACAGGGGGTAACTATGGCTACACCTTC. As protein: CSVARTGGNYGYTF.

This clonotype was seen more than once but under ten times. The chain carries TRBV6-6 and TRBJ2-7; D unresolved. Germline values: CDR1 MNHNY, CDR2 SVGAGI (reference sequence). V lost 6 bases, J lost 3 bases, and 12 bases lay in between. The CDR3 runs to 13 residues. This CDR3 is CASRKGISYEQYF. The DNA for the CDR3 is TGTGCCAGCAGAAAGGGTATAAGCTACGAGCAGTACTTC.

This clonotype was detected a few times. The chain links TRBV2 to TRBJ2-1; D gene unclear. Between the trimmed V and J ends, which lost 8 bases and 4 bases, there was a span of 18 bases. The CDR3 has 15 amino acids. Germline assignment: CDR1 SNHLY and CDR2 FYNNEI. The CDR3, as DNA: TGTGCCAGCTTTGGGTCCTCCCATTTATACAATGAGCAGTTCTTC. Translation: CASFGSSHLYNEQFF.

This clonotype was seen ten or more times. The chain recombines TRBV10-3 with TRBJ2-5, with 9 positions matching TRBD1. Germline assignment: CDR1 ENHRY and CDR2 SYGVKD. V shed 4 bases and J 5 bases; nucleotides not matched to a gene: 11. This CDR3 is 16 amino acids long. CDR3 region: CAISATTGTGRETQYF. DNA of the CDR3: TGTGCCATCAGTGCTACGACAGGGACAGGGAGGGAGACCCAGTACTTC.

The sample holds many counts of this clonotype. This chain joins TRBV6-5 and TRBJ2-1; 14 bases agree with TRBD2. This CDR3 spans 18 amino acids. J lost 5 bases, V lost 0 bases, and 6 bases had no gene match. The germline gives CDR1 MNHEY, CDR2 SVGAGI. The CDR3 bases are TGTGCCAGCAGTTACTCGACGGGACTAGCGGGGGAAAACAATGAGCAGTTCTTC. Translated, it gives CASSYSTGLAGENNEQFF.